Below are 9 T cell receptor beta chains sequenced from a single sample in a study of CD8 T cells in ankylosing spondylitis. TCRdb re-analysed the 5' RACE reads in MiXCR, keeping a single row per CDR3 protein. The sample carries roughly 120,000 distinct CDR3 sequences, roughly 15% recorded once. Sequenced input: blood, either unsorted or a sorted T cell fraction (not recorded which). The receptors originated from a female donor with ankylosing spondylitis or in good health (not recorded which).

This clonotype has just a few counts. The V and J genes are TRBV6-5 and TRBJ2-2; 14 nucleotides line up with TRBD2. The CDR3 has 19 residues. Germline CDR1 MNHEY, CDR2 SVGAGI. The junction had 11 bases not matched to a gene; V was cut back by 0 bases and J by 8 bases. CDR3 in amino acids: CASSYSRLAGGPHVGELFF. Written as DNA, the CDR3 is TGTGCCAGCAGTTACTCAAGACTAGCGGGGGGGCCGCATGTAGGGGAGCTGTTTTTT.

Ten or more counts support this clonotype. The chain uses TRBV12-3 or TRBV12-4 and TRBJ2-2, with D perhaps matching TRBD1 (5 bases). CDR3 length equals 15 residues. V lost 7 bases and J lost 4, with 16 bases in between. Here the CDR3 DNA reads TGTGCCAGCACCCAACATGGGGCTACCACCGGGGAGCTGTTTTTT. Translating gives CASTQHGATTGELFF.

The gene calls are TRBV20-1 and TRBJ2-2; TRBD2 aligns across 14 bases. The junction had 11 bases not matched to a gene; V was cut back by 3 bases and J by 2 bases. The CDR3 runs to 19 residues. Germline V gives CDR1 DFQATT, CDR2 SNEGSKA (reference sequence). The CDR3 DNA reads TGCAGTGCTAGGGGGACTAGCGGGAGATTTAGCCCCAACACCGGGGAGCTGTTTTTT. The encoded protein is CSARGTSGRFSPNTGELFF.

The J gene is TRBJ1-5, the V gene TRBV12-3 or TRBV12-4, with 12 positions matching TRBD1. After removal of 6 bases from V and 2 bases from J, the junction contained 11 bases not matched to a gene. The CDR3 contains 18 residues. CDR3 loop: CASSPGTGGRGGNQPQHF. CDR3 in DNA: TGTGCCAGCAGCCCCGGGACAGGGGGCAGAGGGGGCAATCAGCCCCAGCATTTT.

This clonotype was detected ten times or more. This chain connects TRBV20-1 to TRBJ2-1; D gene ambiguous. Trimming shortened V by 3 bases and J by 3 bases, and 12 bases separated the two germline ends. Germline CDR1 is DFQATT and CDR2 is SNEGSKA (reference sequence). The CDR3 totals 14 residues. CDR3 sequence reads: CSASNARNYNEQFF. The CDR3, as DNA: TGCAGTGCTAGCAACGCGCGGAACTACAATGAGCAGTTCTTC.

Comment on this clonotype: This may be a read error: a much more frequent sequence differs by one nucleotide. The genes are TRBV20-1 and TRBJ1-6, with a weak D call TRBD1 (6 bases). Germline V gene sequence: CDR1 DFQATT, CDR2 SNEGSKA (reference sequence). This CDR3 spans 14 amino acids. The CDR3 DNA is TGCAGTGCCGAGCGGACAGCAAATAATTCACCCTTCCACTTT. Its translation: CSAERTANNSPFHF.

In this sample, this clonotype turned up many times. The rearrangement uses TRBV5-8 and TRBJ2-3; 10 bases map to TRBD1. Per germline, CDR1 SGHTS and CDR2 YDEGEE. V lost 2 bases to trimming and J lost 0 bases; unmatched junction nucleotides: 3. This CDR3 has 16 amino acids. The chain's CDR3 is CASSFLTGGSTDTQYF. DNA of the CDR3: TGTGCCAGCAGCTTCCTGACAGGGGGCAGCACAGATACGCAGTATTTT.

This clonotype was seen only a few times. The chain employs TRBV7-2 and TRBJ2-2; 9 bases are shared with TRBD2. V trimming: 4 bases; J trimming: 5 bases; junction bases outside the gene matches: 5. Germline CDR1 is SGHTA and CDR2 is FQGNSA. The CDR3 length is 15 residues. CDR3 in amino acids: CASSSASGDTGELFF. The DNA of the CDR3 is TGTGCCAGCAGCTCCGCTAGCGGGGATACCGGGGAGCTGTTTTTT.

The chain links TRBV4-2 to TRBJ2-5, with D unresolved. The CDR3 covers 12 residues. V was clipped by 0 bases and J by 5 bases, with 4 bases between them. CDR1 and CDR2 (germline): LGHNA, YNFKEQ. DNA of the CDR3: TGTGCCAGCAGCCAAGATCGGGAGACCCAGTACTTC. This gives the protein CASSQDRETQYF.